Listed here is a single TCR beta chain. Its antigen is as yet unknown. The data were taken from a study of OX40 agonist ivuxolimab in advanced cancers. Looking at the study overall: Patients received ivuxolimab, an agonistic anti-OX40 (CD134) antibody. Patients with hepatocellular carcinoma, melanoma, renal cell or head and neck cancer made up the dose-escalation patients. Every 2 weeks, patients got intravenous ivuxolimab at one of six dose levels (0.01-10 mg/kg). Points from the study as a whole: A proportion of nonresponders additionally exhibited low normalized T-cell clonal expansion.

The V gene's germline CDR1 is LGHNA and CDR2 YNFKEQ. CDR3 length: 18 residues. J gave up 0 bases and V 0 bases, and 7 bases lay outside the gene matches. TCRdb's copy holds only in-frame clones and misses some; the assay was immunoSEQ multiplex PCR. The table shows tens of thousands of clones, with about nine tenths occurring only once. The chain joins TRBV4-2 to TRBJ2-3; 9 positions match TRBD2. The sequencing used CD4+ or CD8+ T cells sorted from blood, collected in a trial of the OX40 agonist ivuxolimab. The TCR sequence derives from an adult with an advanced solid tumor such as melanoma, head and neck, liver or kidney cancer. The CDR3 reads CASSQDRPSGVSTDTQYF. For the CDR3, the DNA is TGTGCCAGCAGCCAAGATCGGCCTAGCGGGGTTAGCACAGATACGCAGTATTTT.